The clone carrying this T cell receptor beta chain was found many times. Antigen specificity is unknown. This specimen belongs to a study of spatial heterogeneity in lung cancer. Study findings and constraints: Counts of expanded intratumoral alpha and beta TCRs tracked tumor mutation counts. Counts of ubiquitous and regional expanded TCRs tracked ubiquitous and regional nonsynonymous mutations, respectively.

V dropped 0 bases and J dropped 1 base, with 10 bases sitting between them. CDR1 MNHNY and CDR2 SVGAGI come from the germline V gene (reference sequence). The CDR3 has 15 amino acids. Noted time point: sample taken at primary tumor resection. On each TCR cDNA molecule, a unique molecular identifier was present. TCRdb re-analysed the 5' RACE reads in MiXCR, keeping a single row per CDR3 protein. The table has 17,000 or so distinct CDR3 sequences, 6.2% seen once; the top ten hold 6.8%. The origin of this receptor is a male donor with early-stage non-small cell lung cancer. V gene TRBV6-6 combines with J gene TRBJ2-7, with a weak D call TRBD1 (6 bases). The sample was lung tumor tissue, taken at surgery. The CDR3 coding sequence is TGTGCCAGCAGTTACTCGCTCCAGGGGTCCTACGAGCAGTACTTC. It is translated as CASSYSLQGSYEQYF.